The rows below give T cell receptor beta chains drawn from one sample of a study of T cell changes during pregnancy in multiple sclerosis. Clones were sequenced by immunoSEQ multiplex PCR, and TCRdb holds only the in-frame ones, with some missing. The table shows around 130,000 clones, with around 95% occurring only once. The source material was peripheral blood, sampled after pregnancy. The receptors shown here come from a female donor with multiple sclerosis, enrolled in a pregnancy study. The CDR3 runs from the conserved cysteine through the conserved F or W. A D gene is named only where the DNA matches it firmly. Rows may omit the clone size; those that give it use once, few, many or a size class.

cdr3_nt cdr3_aa clone_size d_call j_call v_call
TGTGCCAGCAGTTCATCTGGACTCTCCTACCAGCCCCAGCATTTT CASSSSGLSYQPQHF NA NA TRBJ1-5 TRBV28
TGTGCCATCAGAGGGGACAGGGACCAAGAGACCCAGTACTTC CAIRGDRDQETQYF NA TRBD1 TRBJ2-5 TRBV10-3
TGTGCCAGCAGCCGACTTGGGGGGAGGTTCTCTGGGGCCAACGTCCTGACTTTC CASSRLGGRFSGANVLTF NA NA TRBJ2-6 TRBV9
TGCAGCGTTGTCGGAGAGAACACTGAAGCTTTCTTT CSVVGENTEAFF NA NA TRBJ1-1 TRBV29-1
TGTGCCAGCGTCACGGGATCCCAACCCTACAATGAGCAGTTCTTC CASVTGSQPYNEQFF NA NA TRBJ2-1 TRBV6-1
TGTGCCAGCAGCTTGGACGAGGGGACCCAGTACTTC CASSLDEGTQYF once NA TRBJ2-5 TRBV5-4
TGTGCCAGCAGCGTAGGGACGGAGGGACGGTACGAGCAGTACTTC CASSVGTEGRYEQYF NA NA TRBJ2-7 TRBV9
TGTGCCAGCAGCTTATATGCGGGAGGGGACAATGAGCAGTTCTTC CASSLYAGGDNEQFF NA TRBD2 TRBJ2-1 TRBV7-3
TGTGCCAGCAGCTGGGCGACGAGCACCGGGGAGCTGTTTTTT CASSWATSTGELFF NA NA TRBJ2-2 TRBV4-2
TGTGCCAGCAGCCATTCTCTGGCGGGGGGGGGAGCAGATACGCAGTATTTT CASSHSLAGGGADTQYF NA TRBD2 TRBJ2-3 TRBV7-6
TGTGCCAGCAGCTTGGGGCTCATCTACGAGCAGTACTTC CASSLGLIYEQYF NA NA TRBJ2-7 TRBV7-2
TGTGCCAGCAGTTTAGGAGGGACCTCCTACGAGCAGTACTTC CASSLGGTSYEQYF NA NA TRBJ2-7 TRBV28
TGCGCCAGCAAATCGGGGGTCGAAAAACTGTTTTTT CASKSGVEKLFF NA NA TRBJ1-4 TRBV10-1
TGTGCCAGCAGCGGATCGGGACTAGCGGCCATAAATGAGCAGTTCTTC CASSGSGLAAINEQFF NA TRBD2 TRBJ2-1 TRBV7-2
TGTGCCAGCTCACCCGCCGGGGAGGAGCAGTTCTTC CASSPAGEEQFF NA NA TRBJ2-1 TRBV18
TGCGCCAGCAGCTCGGGACTAGCGGGCGCCCAGGGCACGCAGTATTTT CASSSGLAGAQGTQYF few TRBD2 TRBJ2-3 TRBV5-1
TGTGCCTGGGAGAATAGCGGGAGGGACAATGAGCAGTTCTTC CAWENSGRDNEQFF once TRBD2 TRBJ2-1 TRBV30
TGTGCCAGCAGCCCGGGGGGGAGCTCCTACGAGCAGTACTTC CASSPGGSSYEQYF NA TRBD2 TRBJ2-7 TRBV11-2
TGTGCCAGCTTAGTCCGGGGACAGGGGGCGCGGGAGCAGTTCTTC CASLVRGQGAREQFF once TRBD1 TRBJ2-1 TRBV2
TGTGCCAGCAGCGATAGGGTAGCGGGCGATGAGCAGTTCTTC CASSDRVAGDEQFF NA TRBD2 TRBJ2-1 TRBV6-5
TGTGCCAGTAGTACAGGGGACACCTGGGCCACCTACGAGCAGTACTTC CASSTGDTWATYEQYF NA NA TRBJ2-7 TRBV19
TGTGCCAGTAGTCGGGCGGGGAGCCAAGAGACCCAGTACTTC CASSRAGSQETQYF NA NA TRBJ2-5 TRBV19
TGTGCCAGCAGCTTGGTACGCGTCAATGAGCAGTTCTTC CASSLVRVNEQFF NA NA TRBJ2-1 TRBV5-4
TGTGCCAGCTCACCCATTTCCTACGAGCAGTACTTC CASSPISYEQYF NA NA TRBJ2-7 TRBV18
TGCAGCGTTGTAGTTGGCGGGACCGGGGAGCTGTTTTTT CSVVVGGTGELFF NA NA TRBJ2-2 TRBV29-1
TGTGCCAGCAGAACGACTCCTTACACAGATACGCAGTATTTT CASRTTPYTDTQYF NA NA TRBJ2-3 TRBV7-2
TGTGCCTGGAGGTCCCCCGGCGGCGGGCCCTACGAGCAGTACTTC CAWRSPGGGPYEQYF NA NA TRBJ2-7 TRBV30
TGTGCCAGCAGCTATGGCGGGATTAATGAAAAACTGTTTTTT CASSYGGINEKLFF NA NA TRBJ1-4 TRBV7-9
TGTGCCAGCAGTTCGCGGACTAGCGGAGGAGATACGCAGTATTTT CASSSRTSGGDTQYF NA TRBD2 TRBJ2-3 TRBV27
TGCAGCGTTGATAGACTAGCTGTGGGTGAGCAGTACTTC CSVDRLAVGEQYF NA TRBD2 TRBJ2-7 TRBV29-1
TGTGCCACCAGCAGAGCTCCCCGGTCGGCTTTCTTT CATSRAPRSAFF NA NA TRBJ1-1 TRBV15
TGTGCCAGCCGAAACTTCGGACAGGGAGCCGGAAAACTGTTTTTT CASRNFGQGAGKLFF NA TRBD1 TRBJ1-4 TRBV2
TGTGCCAGCAGCTCCACCCGGGGGTCGGGGTACAATGAGCAGTTCTTC CASSSTRGSGYNEQFF NA NA TRBJ2-1 TRBV27
TGCGCCAGCAGTCCTGGGACTAGCGAGGAGACCCAGTACTTC CASSPGTSEETQYF NA TRBD2 TRBJ2-5 TRBV5-1
TGTGCCAGCAGCTATACTAGCGGGAGTCCTGTAGGAGAGCAGTTCTTC CASSYTSGSPVGEQFF NA TRBD2 TRBJ2-1 TRBV28
TGTGCCAGTAGGCGAAACGGGGCTAACTATGGCTACACCTTC CASRRNGANYGYTF NA NA TRBJ1-2 TRBV19
TGTGCCACAAGGACTAGCGGAATCACAGATACGCAGTATTTT CATRTSGITDTQYF NA TRBD2 TRBJ2-3 TRBV6-5
TGTGCCAGCAGCTTAAAGGGACAGAGGAACACTGAAGCTTTCTTT CASSLKGQRNTEAFF NA TRBD1 TRBJ1-1 TRBV7-9
TGTGCCAGCAGCCCGACAGGGGGTGTGACTGAAGCTTTCTTT CASSPTGGVTEAFF NA TRBD1 TRBJ1-1 TRBV27
TGTGCCAGCAGGGGGACAGGTCGGGACGAGCAGTACTTC CASRGTGRDEQYF few TRBD1 TRBJ2-7 TRBV27
TGCGCCAGCAGCCTACAACTAGCGGGGTACACAGATACGCAGTATTTT CASSLQLAGYTDTQYF NA TRBD2 TRBJ2-3 TRBV5-1
TGCAGCGTTGACAGGGCAGGTCCGACAGATACGCAGTATTTT CSVDRAGPTDTQYF NA NA TRBJ2-3 TRBV29-1
TGTGCCAGCACCTTCAACACCTATGGCTACACCTTC CASTFNTYGYTF NA NA TRBJ1-2 TRBV5-8
TGTGCCTCAGGGTGGGTCGGGGAGCTGTTTTTT CASGWVGELFF NA NA TRBJ2-2 TRBV19
TGTGCCAGCAGCCCCCGGGCGGGCGCATACAATGAGCAGTTCTTC CASSPRAGAYNEQFF NA NA TRBJ2-1 TRBV7-3
TGTGCCAGTGCAACCGGGACAGGCAACGAGCAGTACTTC CASATGTGNEQYF NA TRBD1 TRBJ2-7 TRBV19
TGTGCCAGCAGCGTAGAAGGCACGGGGAACACCATATATTTT CASSVEGTGNTIYF NA NA TRBJ1-3 TRBV9
TGTGCCAGCAGCTCGGGGACCGGGGGTTATCAGCCCCAGCATTTT CASSSGTGGYQPQHF NA NA TRBJ1-5 TRBV7-6
TGCGCCAGCAGCCAAGATACACAGAACTATGGCTACACCTTC CASSQDTQNYGYTF NA NA TRBJ1-2 TRBV4-3
TGTGCCAGTACCCCCGTGGGCAGTTCCTACAATGAGCAGTTCTTC CASTPVGSSYNEQFF NA NA TRBJ2-1 TRBV19
TGCGCCAGCAGCCAAAGTTGGAGGGAAGAGACCCAGTACTTC CASSQSWREETQYF NA NA TRBJ2-5 TRBV4-3
TGTGCCAGCAGGGACTTAAATCAGCCCCAGCATTTT CASRDLNQPQHF NA NA TRBJ1-5 TRBV6-1
TGTGCCAGCAGCGGGGACAAGGGGCCTTCTCACACCATATATTTT CASSGDKGPSHTIYF NA NA TRBJ1-3 TRBV9
TGTGCCAGCCGCCTCCCCAGGGGGCTGCACTATGGCTACACCTTC CASRLPRGLHYGYTF once TRBD1 TRBJ1-2 TRBV28
TGTGCCAGCAGCCTTGGACTAGCGGGCCACGAGCAGTACTTC CASSLGLAGHEQYF NA TRBD2 TRBJ2-7 TRBV7-2
TGTGCCAGCAGCTTGGCCCTACAGGGCTCCTACGAGCAGTACTTC CASSLALQGSYEQYF NA NA TRBJ2-7 TRBV5-4
TGCGCCAGCAGTTTCGACAGGGCTGAAGCTTTCTTT CASSFDRAEAFF NA TRBD1 TRBJ1-1 TRBV5-1